This TCR beta chain was profiled in a study of response to subunit inactivated influenza vaccine. Findings of the study overall: Each seasonal flu vaccination may recruit only limited new T cells, authors suggested.

The germline gives CDR1 SGHTA, CDR2 FQGNSA. This CDR3 is 15 amino acids long. Trimming pared 0 bases from V and 4 bases from J, leaving 12 bases between. As for this clonotype: Its antigen is currently unknown.

From the RT-PCR reads, TCRdb called clonotypes with MiXCR, one entry per CDR3 protein. This sample has some 520,000 distinct CDR3 sequences, with approximately 15% found just once. The chain combines TRBV7-2 with TRBJ1-1, with D uncertain. Source: CD4+ T cells sorted from PBMCs, taken around 25 months after vaccination. The sequence derives from a man aged 50 to 75 who received an inactivated influenza vaccine. CDR3 sequence (DNA): TGTGCCAGCAGCTTAGCGCGGCGGGTGACCACTGAAGCTTTCTTT. It codes for CASSLARRVTTEAFF. Full variable domain (missing parts from reference TRBV7-2 and TRBJ1-1): GAGVSQSPSNKVTEKGKDVELRCDPISGHTALYWYRQSLGQGLEFLIYFQGNSAPDKSGLPSDRFSAERTGGSVSTLTIQRTQQEDSAVYLCASSLARRVTTEAFFGQGTRLTVV.